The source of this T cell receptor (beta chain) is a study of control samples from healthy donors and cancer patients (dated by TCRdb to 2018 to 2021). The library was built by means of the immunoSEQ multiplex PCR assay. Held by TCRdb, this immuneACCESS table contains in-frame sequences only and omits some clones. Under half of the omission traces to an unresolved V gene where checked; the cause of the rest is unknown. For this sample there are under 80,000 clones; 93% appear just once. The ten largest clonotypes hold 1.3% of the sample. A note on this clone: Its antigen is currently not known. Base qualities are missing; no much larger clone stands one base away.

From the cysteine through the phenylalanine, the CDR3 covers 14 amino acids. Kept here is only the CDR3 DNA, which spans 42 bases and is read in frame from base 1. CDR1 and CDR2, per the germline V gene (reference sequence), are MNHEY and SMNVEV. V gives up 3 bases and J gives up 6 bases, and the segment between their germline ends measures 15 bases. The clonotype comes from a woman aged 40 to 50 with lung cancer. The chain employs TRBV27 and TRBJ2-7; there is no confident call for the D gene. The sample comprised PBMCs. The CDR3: CASSFGLPSGEQYF. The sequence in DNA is TGTGCCAGCAGTTTCGGGTTACCGTCGGGCGAGCAGTACTTC.